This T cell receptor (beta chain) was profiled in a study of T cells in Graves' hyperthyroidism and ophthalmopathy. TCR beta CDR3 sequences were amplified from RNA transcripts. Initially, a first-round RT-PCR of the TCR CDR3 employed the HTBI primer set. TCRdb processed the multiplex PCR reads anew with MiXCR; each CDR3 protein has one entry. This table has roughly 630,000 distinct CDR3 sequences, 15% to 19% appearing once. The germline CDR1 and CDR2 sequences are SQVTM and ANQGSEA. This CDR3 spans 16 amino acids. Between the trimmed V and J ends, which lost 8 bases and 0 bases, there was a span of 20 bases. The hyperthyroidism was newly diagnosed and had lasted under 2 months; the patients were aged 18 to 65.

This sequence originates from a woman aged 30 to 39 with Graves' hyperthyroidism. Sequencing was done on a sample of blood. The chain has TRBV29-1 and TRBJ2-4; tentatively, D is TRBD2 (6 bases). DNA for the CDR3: TGCAGCTTCAGGCATCGGAGGGAAGCAGCCAAAAACATTCAGTACTTC. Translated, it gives CSFRHRREAAKNIQYF. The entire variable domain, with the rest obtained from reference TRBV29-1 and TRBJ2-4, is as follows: SAVISQKPSRDICQRGTSLTIQCQVDSQVTMMFWYRQQPGQSLTLIATANQGSEATYESGFVIDKFPISRPNLTFSTLTVSNMSPEDSSIYLCSFRHRREAAKNIQYFGAGTRLSVL.